This T cell receptor (beta chain) appears in the sequencing data of a study of T cell repertoires in cytomegalovirus infection. Trimming removed 7 bases from V and 0 bases from J, with 12 bases in between. The germline V gene encodes CDR1 SNHLY and CDR2 FYNNEI. This CDR3 is built from 14 residues. Each CDR3 protein is one row after TCRdb ran MiXCR on the reads. Of 100,000 to 150,000 distinct CDR3 sequences listed, over 30% are singletons. Details on this clonotype: Its specificity is not known.

This TCR was recovered from a human donor in good health (CMV status not recorded). Some clones in this sample may be carry-over from other donors' samples. The V and J genes are TRBV2 and TRBJ2-5; perhaps TRBD1 as D (6 bases). The sequences come from CD8+ T cells from cultured PBMCs, collected from culture after CMV antigen stimulation. DNA for the CDR3: TGTGCCAGCACAGACAGGCCGTACCAAGAGACCCAGTACTTC. Translation: CASTDRPYQETQYF.